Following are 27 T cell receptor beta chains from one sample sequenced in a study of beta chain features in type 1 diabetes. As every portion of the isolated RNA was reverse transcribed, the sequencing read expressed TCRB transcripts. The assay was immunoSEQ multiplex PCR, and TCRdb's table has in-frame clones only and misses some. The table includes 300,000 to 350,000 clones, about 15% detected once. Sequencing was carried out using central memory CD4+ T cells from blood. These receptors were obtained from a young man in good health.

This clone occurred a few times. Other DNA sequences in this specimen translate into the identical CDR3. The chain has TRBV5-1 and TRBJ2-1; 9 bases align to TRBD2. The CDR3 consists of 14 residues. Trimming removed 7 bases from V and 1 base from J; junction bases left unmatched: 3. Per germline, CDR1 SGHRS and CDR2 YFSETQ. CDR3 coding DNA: TGCGCCAGCTCCACTAGCGGGTCCTACAATGAGCAGTTCTTC. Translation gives CASSTSGSYNEQFF.

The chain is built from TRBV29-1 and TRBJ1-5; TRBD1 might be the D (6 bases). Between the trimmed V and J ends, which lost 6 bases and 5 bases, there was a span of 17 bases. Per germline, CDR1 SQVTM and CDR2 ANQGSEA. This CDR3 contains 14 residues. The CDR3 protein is CSVCYGTQDQPQHF. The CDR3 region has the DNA TGCAGCGTGTGCTACGGGACACAAGATCAGCCCCAGCATTTT.

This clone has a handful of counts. The CDR3 loop reads CAWSSWGGEATEAFF. In nucleotides, the CDR3 is TGTGCCTGGAGCTCTTGGGGCGGGGAGGCCACTGAAGCTTTCTTT. This chain connects TRBV30 to TRBJ1-1; possible D gene TRBD1, 5 bases. From germline, CDR1 is GTSNPN and CDR2 SVGIG (reference sequence). The CDR3 contains 15 residues. V gave up 3 bases and J gave up 4 bases, with 18 bases separating them. The variable domain in full, completed from reference TRBV30 and TRBJ1-1, reads SQTIHQWPATLVQPVGSPLSLECTVEGTSNPNLYWYRQAAGRGLQLLFYSVGIGQISSEVPQNLSASRPQDRQFILSSKKLLLSDSGFYLCAWSSWGGEATEAFFGQGTRLTVV.

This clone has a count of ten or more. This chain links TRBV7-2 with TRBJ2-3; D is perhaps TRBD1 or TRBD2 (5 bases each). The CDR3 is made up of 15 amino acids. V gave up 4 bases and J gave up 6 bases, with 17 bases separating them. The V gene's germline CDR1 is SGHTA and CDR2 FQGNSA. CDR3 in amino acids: CASSSTGTPTDTQYF. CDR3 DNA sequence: TGTGCCAGCAGCTCAACCGGGACCCCTACGGATACGCAGTATTTT.

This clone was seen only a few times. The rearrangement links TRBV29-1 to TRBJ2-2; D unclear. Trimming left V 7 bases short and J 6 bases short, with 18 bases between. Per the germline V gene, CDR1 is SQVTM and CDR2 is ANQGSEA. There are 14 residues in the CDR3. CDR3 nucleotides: TGCAGCGCCCTCGGACCCGCTGCCGCCGGGGAGCTGTTTTTT. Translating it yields CSALGPAAAGELFF.

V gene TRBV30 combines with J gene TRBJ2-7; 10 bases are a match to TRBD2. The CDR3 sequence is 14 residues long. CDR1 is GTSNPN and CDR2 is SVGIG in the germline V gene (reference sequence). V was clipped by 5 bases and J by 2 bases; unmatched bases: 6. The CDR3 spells CAWARTSGTYEQYV. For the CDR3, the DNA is TGTGCCTGGGCCAGGACTAGCGGTACCTACGAGCAGTACGTC.

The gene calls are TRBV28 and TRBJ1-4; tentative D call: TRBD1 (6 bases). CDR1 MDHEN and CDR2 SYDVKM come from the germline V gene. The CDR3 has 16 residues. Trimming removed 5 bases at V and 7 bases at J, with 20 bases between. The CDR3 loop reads CASSDGGGGLGEKLFF. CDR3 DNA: TGTGCCAGCAGTGACGGCGGTGGGGGCCTGGGTGAAAAACTGTTTTTT.

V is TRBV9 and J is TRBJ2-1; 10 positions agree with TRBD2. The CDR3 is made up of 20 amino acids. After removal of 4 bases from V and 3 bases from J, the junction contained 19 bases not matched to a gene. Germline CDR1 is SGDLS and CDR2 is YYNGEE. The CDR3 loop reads CASSPIRRVSGRSLYNEQFF. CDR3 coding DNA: TGTGCCAGCAGCCCCATACGTCGGGTTAGCGGGAGGTCGCTCTACAATGAGCAGTTCTTC. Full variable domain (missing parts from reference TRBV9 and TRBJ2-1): DSGVTQTPKHLITATGQRVTLRCSPRSGDLSVYWYQQSLDQGLQFLIQYYNGEERAKGNILERFSAQQFPDLHSELNLSSLELGDSALYFCASSPIRRVSGRSLYNEQFFGPGTRLTVL.

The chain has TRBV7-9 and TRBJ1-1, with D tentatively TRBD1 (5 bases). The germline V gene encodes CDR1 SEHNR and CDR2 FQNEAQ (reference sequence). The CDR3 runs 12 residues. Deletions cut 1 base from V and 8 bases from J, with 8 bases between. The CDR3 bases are TGTGCCAGCAGCTTAGGACAGCTAGAAGCTTTCTTT. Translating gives CASSLGQLEAFF.

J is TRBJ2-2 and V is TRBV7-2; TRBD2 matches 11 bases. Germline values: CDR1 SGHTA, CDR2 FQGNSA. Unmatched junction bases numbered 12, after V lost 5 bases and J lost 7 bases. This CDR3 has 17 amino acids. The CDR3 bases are TGTGCCAGCAGCAGAGACACTAGCGGGAGTAGGGTCGGGGAGCTGTTTTTT. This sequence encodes CASSRDTSGSRVGELFF.

CDR3 nucleotide sequence: TGTGCCAGCAGCTTCCGACAGGGGGGCGCCGATACGCAGTATTTT. Amino acids: CASSFRQGGADTQYF. The chain uses TRBV11-2 and TRBJ2-3; 9 bases match TRBD1. The CDR3 totals 15 residues. CDR1 and CDR2 (germline): SGHAT, FQNNGV. The V gene end was trimmed by 3 bases and the J gene end by 6 bases; junction bases not matched to a gene: 7.

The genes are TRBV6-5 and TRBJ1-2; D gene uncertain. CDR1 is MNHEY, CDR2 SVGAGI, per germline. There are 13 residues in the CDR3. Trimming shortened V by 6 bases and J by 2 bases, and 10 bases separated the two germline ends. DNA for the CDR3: TGTGCCAGCAGCACCGACACGAACTATGGCTACACCTTC. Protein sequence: CASSTDTNYGYTF.

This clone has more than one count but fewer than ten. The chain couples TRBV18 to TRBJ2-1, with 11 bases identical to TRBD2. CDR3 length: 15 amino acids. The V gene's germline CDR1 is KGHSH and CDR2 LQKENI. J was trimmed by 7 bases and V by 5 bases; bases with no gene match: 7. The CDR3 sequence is CASSIGTSGGNEQFF. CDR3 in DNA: TGTGCCAGCTCAATAGGGACTAGCGGAGGGAATGAGCAGTTCTTC.

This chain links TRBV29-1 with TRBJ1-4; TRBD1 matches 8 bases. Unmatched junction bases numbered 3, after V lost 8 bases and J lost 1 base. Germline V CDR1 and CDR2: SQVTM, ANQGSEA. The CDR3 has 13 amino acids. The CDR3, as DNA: TGCAGCCCCGACAGGGGAACTAATGAAAAACTGTTTTTT. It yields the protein CSPDRGTNEKLFF.

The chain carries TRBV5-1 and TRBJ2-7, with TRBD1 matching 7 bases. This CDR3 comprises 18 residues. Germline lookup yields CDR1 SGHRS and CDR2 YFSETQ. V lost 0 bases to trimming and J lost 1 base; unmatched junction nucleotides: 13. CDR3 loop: CASSLALTDREFSYEQYF. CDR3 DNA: TGCGCCAGCAGCTTGGCCCTTACAGACAGGGAATTTTCCTACGAGCAGTACTTC.

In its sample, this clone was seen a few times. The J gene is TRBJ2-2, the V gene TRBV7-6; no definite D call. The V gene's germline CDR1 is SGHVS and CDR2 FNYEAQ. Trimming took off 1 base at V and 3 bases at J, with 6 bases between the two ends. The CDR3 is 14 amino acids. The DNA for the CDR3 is TGTGCCAGCAGCTTAGGTTCGGACACCGGGGAGCTGTTTTTT. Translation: CASSLGSDTGELFF.

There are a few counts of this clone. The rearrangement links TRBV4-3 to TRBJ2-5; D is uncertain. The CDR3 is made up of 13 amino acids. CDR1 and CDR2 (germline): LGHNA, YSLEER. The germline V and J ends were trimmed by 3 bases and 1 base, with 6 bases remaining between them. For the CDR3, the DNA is TGCGCCAGCAGCCAGTACGTCCAAGAGACCCAGTACTTC. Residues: CASSQYVQETQYF.

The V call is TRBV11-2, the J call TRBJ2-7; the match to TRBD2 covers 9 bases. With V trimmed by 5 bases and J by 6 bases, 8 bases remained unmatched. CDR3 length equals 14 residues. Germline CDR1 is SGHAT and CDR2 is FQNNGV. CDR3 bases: TGTGCCAGCAGCAAAGCGGGGGGCTTTAGCGAGCAGTACTTC. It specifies CASSKAGGFSEQYF.

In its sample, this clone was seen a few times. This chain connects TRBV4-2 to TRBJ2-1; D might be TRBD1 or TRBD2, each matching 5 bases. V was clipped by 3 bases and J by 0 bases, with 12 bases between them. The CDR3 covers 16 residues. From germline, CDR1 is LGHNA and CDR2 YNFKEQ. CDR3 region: CASSQSPGTSYNEQFF. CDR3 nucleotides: TGTGCCAGCAGCCAGTCCCCCGGGACCTCCTACAATGAGCAGTTCTTC.

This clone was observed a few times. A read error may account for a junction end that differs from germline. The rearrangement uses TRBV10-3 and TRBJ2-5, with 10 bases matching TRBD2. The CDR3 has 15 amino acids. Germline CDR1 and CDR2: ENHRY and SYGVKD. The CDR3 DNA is TGTGCCAGCAGTGAAAAACTAGCGGGGAGGGAGACCCAGTACTTC. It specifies CASSEKLAGRETQYF.

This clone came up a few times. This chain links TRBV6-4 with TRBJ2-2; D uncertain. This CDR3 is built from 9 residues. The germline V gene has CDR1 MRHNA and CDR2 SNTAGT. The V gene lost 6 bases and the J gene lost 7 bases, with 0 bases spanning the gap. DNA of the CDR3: TGTGCCAGCAGCGGGGAGCTGTTTTTT. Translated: CASSGELFF.

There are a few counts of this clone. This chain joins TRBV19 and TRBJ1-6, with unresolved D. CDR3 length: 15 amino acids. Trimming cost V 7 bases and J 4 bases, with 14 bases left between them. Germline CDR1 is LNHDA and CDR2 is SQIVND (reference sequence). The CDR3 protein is CASNGRSSYNSPLHF. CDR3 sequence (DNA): TGTGCCAGTAATGGCAGGAGTTCTTATAATTCACCCCTCCACTTT.

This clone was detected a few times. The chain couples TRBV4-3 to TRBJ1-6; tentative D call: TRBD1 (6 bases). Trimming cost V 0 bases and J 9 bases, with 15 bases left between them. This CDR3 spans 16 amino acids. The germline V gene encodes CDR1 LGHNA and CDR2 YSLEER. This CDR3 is CASSQDHSGAGSPLHF. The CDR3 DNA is TGCGCCAGCAGCCAAGATCATTCGGGGGCGGGTTCACCCCTCCACTTT.

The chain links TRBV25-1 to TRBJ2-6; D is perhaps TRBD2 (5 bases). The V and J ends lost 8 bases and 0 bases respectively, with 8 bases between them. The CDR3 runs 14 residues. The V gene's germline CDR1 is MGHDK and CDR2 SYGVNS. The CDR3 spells CASSRASGANVLTF. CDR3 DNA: TGTGCCAGCTCGCGGGCCTCTGGGGCCAACGTCCTGACTTTC.

The CDR3 sequence: CATSISRGSEKLFF. The CDR3 nucleotides are TGTGCCACTTCCATCTCCCGGGGGTCGGAAAAACTGTTTTTT. The J gene is TRBJ1-4, the V gene TRBV6-5, with a possible D match to TRBD1 (5 bases). Trimming left V 10 bases short and J 8 bases short, with 20 bases between. CDR1 is MNHEY, CDR2 SVGAGI, per germline. This CDR3 contains 14 residues.

The CDR3 DNA is TGTGCCAGCGAAACCGGGACAGGGACCTACGAGCAGTACTTC. Translation: CASETGTGTYEQYF. The rearrangement links TRBV7-2 to TRBJ2-7; 9 nucleotides line up with TRBD1. From germline, CDR1 is SGHTA and CDR2 FQGNSA. The CDR3 is made up of 14 amino acids. V was pared by 8 bases and J by 2 bases, with 7 bases of the junction left unmatched. Complete variable domain (other parts from reference TRBV7-2 and TRBJ2-7): GAGVSQSPSNKVTEKGKDVELRCDPISGHTALYWYRQSLGQGLEFLIYFQGNSAPDKSGLPSDRFSAERTGGSVSTLTIQRTQQEDSAVYLCASETGTGTYEQYFGPGTRLTVT.

The CDR3 reads CASSLKTGVGTGELFF. The CDR3 region has the DNA TGCGCCAGCAGCCTTAAAACAGGGGTTGGAACCGGGGAGCTGTTTTTT. The J gene is TRBJ2-2, the V gene TRBV5-1, with 7 bases fitting TRBD1. This CDR3 is 16 amino acids long. CDR1 is SGHRS, CDR2 YFSETQ, per germline. Unmatched junction bases numbered 11, after V lost 4 bases and J lost 5 bases.